The source of this T cell receptor (beta chain) is a study of T cells in Graves' hyperthyroidism and ophthalmopathy (dated by TCRdb to between 2018 and 2020). In the study overall: Peripheral blood was sampled at the time of initial diagnosis, prior to any treatment. To identify distinguishing TCR V-J signatures, a discovery cohort of 95 to 100 patients was used, comprising 43 with Graves' ophthalmopathy and 57 with stable Graves' hyperthyroidism. Whether ophthalmopathy could be predicted prospectively was tested in an independent validation cohort made up of 18 to 20 hyperthyroidism patients plus 17 patients who later progressed to ophthalmopathy. The 100 or so discovery patients were randomly split 7:3 into training and test sets. Thyroid tissue and blood T-cell repertoires from more than five Graves' hyperthyroidism patients were also compared in the study. Following sampling, methimazole starting at 30 mg daily was given to hyperthyroidism patients, and high-dose intravenous methylprednisolone was given to ophthalmopathy patients. TCR Vbeta CDR3 sequencing of fewer than 150 peripheral blood samples (about 45 ophthalmopathy, under 80 hyperthyroidism and roughly 17 progressor patients) is reported in the paper.

Overall study outcomes, separate from this receptor: In cross-validation, a model built on a 13 V-J signature told ophthalmopathy apart from stable hyperthyroidism with just under 90% sensitivity and 81% to 82% specificity, and in testing the same model reached 80%/75%. Most expanded thyroid clonotypes (frequency above 0.001) were also detected in blood, a finding suggesting that blood repertoires may reflect thyroid immune responses. No statistical method was used to fix the sample size in advance, and group allocation was not hidden from the investigators. During validation, the model predicted progression to ophthalmopathy a median of approximately six months ahead of onset, with almost 71% sensitivity and 72.22% specificity.

Ophthalmopathy patients had moderately to severely active disease, with a Clinical Activity Score of 3 or more, a NOSPECS grade of 4 or more, and a disease duration of less than 3 months. Exclusion was applied to patients with uncontrolled infections, other autoimmune diseases, pregnancy or lactation. Diagnoses were based on clinical symptoms, serum thyroxine and TRAb, thyroid ultrasound and orbital computed tomography. PBMCs were isolated from roughly 10 ml of fresh peripheral blood by Ficoll-Paque density gradient centrifugation. Total RNA was extracted using Trizol reagent, and RNA quality was assessed on an Agilent 2100 Bioanalyzer. The TCR beta CDR3 regions were amplified from RNA transcripts. The TCR CDR3 was subjected to a first round of RT-PCR using the HTBI primer set and the Qiagen OneStep RT-PCR kit. A second multiplex PCR round built the libraries, followed by size selection and purification. The libraries were sequenced on an Illumina HiSeq2000 using paired-end 100 bp reads. Turning to the authors' computational methods: SOAPnuke was used to process the raw data, removing reads that contained adapters or uncalled bases, had a mean Phred below 15, or lacked an exact match to the constant primer or identifier. High-quality paired reads were merged using COPE v1.2.5, and each unique nucleotide sequence was defined as a clonotype. Clonotypes were aligned to IMGT TRBV, TRBD and TRBJ reference segments using MiTCR v1.1. The analysis was restricted to V-J combinations with a frequency above 0.0001, which together covered over 99% of the repertoires. The TCS score was defined as the ratio of F50 (clonal expansion) to E x V (chaos), calculated using BLOSUM62-based TCRdist between CDR3 peptides within each V-J. Welch's t-statistics and random forest reduced fewer than 550 V-J features to roughly 13, which were used in a naive Bayes classifier (R e1071). TCRdb cleaned the public reads at Q25 with fastp, built clones with MiXCR and kept in-frame beta chains. Entries that share a CDR3 protein sequence are merged under the most common genes and DNA. V and J calls and clone size were set by TCRdb, not the authors. The sample yields around 600,000 distinct CDR3 sequences; 12% to 15% were counted once. The top ten clones comprise about 7% of the sample.

CDR1 and CDR2 are read off the germline V gene (reference sequence) as MNHEY and SMNVEV. For this chain, trimming is 4 bases at the V end and 6 bases at the J end, and the number of junction bases without a gene match is 7. Reading from cysteine to phenylalanine, the CDR3 counts 14 amino acids. The read is trimmed to its CDR3 DNA, 42 bases read in frame from base 1. This clonotype has ten or more counts. This receptor's antigen is unknown. The record has no base qualities; no much larger clone is one base away. The rearranged segments are TRBV27 and TRBJ2-7; 9 junctional bases match TRBD1. What was sequenced was blood. The clonotype comes from a woman aged 18-29 years with Graves' ophthalmopathy. The base sequence is TGTGCCAGCAGTTACTCCGGGACAGGGCGCGAGCAGTACTTC. The translation is CASSYSGTGREQYF.